A single sample is the source of the 7 T cell receptor beta chains below, sequenced in a study of metastatic and nonmetastatic thyroid tumors. No treatment had been given to any patient before thyroid surgery. TCRdb reanalyzed the PCR reads with MiXCR. The data hold around 12,000 clones, with 9% to 14% observed a single time. Specimen: blood. These receptors were collected from a female donor with papillary thyroid cancer or a benign thyroid nodule (not recorded which). Some clones in this sample may be carry-over from other donors' samples.

This clone was seen repeatedly, ten times or more. V usage is TRBV2 and J usage is TRBJ1-4; no clear D gene. The CDR3 covers 13 residues. Germline values: CDR1 SNHLY, CDR2 FYNNEI. Trimming shortened V by 9 bases and J by 5 bases, and 13 bases separated the two germline ends. DNA for the CDR3: TGTGCCAGTAATTTAAACCGGAATGAAAAACTGTTTTTT. Protein: CASNLNRNEKLFF. The variable domain in full, with the rest retrieved from reference TRBV2 and TRBJ1-4, is EPEVTQTPSHQVTQMGQEVILRCVPISNHLYFYWYRQILGQKVEFLVSFYNNEISEKSEIFDDQFSVERPDGSNFTLKIRSTKLEDSAMYFCASNLNRNEKLFFGSGTQLSVL.

This clone came up many times. CDR3 coding DNA: TGTGCCAGCAGCCAAGAAGGCAGCTTGAGCTCACCCCTCCACTTT. Translation: CASSQEGSLSSPLHF. This sequence joins TRBV4-2 and TRBJ1-6; D gene ambiguous. The CDR3 sequence is 15 residues long. Germline V CDR1 and CDR2: LGHNA, YNFKEQ. V was pared by 0 bases and J by 10 bases, with 13 bases between.

This clone came up a few times. The chain employs TRBV28 and TRBJ2-2; tentatively, D is TRBD1 or TRBD2 (6 bases each). This CDR3 spans 15 amino acids. Germline V gene data show CDR1 as MDHEN and CDR2 as SYDVKM. Trimming left V 6 bases short and J 5 bases short, with 16 bases between. CDR3 loop: CASSLGGKSTGELFF. The CDR3 bases are TGTGCCAGCAGCTTGGGGGGCAAGAGTACCGGGGAGCTGTTTTTT.

This clone was found many times. The chain uses TRBV3-1 and TRBJ2-7; no definite D call. Per the germline V gene, CDR1 is LGHDT and CDR2 is YNNKEL (reference sequence). Trimming took 3 bases from V and 3 from J, leaving 6 bases between them. This CDR3 has 12 amino acids. This CDR3 is CASSHNFYEQYF. The CDR3 nucleotides read TGTGCCAGCAGCCACAATTTCTACGAGCAGTACTTC.

This clone was observed at least ten times. The V gene is TRBV19, the J gene TRBJ1-1; tentative D call: TRBD1 (5 bases). Trimming took 4 bases from V and 3 from J, leaving 15 bases between them. Looked up from germline, CDR1 is LNHDA and CDR2 is SQIVND (reference sequence). The CDR3 has 15 residues. CDR3 DNA sequence: TGTGCCAGTAGTACCTCGACAGAACCCGACACTGAAGCTTTCTTT. Amino acid sequence: CASSTSTEPDTEAFF. Full variable domain (outside the CDR3, taken from reference TRBV19 and TRBJ1-1): DGGITQSPKYLFRKEGQNVTLSCEQNLNHDAMYWYRQDPGQGLRLIYYSQIVNDFQKGDIAEGYSVSREKKESFPLTVTSAQKNPTAFYLCASSTSTEPDTEAFFGQGTRLTVV.

This clone occurred many times. The chain joins TRBV28 to TRBJ2-5; 8 bases match TRBD1. The CDR3 is 19 amino acids. Germline CDR1 MDHEN, CDR2 SYDVKM. Losses at the gene ends were 7 bases for V and 2 bases for J; bases not matched to a gene: 21. CDR3 region: CASNHGQGAKTIPQETQYF. CDR3 nucleotide sequence: TGTGCCAGCAACCATGGACAGGGAGCGAAAACCATACCTCAAGAGACCCAGTACTTC.

This clone is labeled medium-sized (0.01 to 0.1%). The chain joins TRBV6-1 to TRBJ1-1; D perhaps matches TRBD1 (5 bases). There are 12 residues in the CDR3. CDR1 and CDR2 from the germline V gene are MNHNS and SASEGT. With 6 bases removed from V and 11 bases from J, the gap between germline ends came to 16 bases. The CDR3 DNA sequence: TGTGCCAGCAGCAACGGGGCGTCAGGGGCTTTCTTT. Translation gives CASSNGASGAFF.